Listed below are T cell receptor beta chains from one sample, sequenced in a study of shared clonotypes between healthy human individuals. The method was immunoSEQ multiplex PCR; TCRdb's version includes in-frame clones alone and lacks a portion of them. This table holds about 1 million clones, approximately 72% found once. Sequenced sample: memory CD4+ T cells sorted from blood. These receptors were collected from a man between 18 and 29 years old in good health. The CDR3 runs from the conserved cysteine through the conserved F or W. Fields, in order: CDR3 length, J gene, clone size, D gene, V gene, CDR3 DNA, CDR3 protein. A D gene is named only where the DNA matches it firmly. A clone size is listed for some rows: how often the clone was seen (once, few, many), or a class if it is expanded.

CDR3 length: 17
J gene: TRBJ1-1
clone size: NA
D gene: TRBD1
V gene: TRBV4-1
CDR3 DNA: TGCGCCAGCAGCCAAGCCAAATCCCGGGACAGGGACACTGAAGCTTTCTTT
CDR3 protein: CASSQAKSRDRDTEAFF

CDR3 length: 15
J gene: TRBJ1-4
clone size: NA
D gene: NA
V gene: TRBV7-9
CDR3 DNA: TGTGCCAGCAGCTCACAGGACGCAACTAATGAAAAACTGTTTTTT
CDR3 protein: CASSSQDATNEKLFF

CDR3 length: 17
J gene: TRBJ2-2
clone size: NA
D gene: NA
V gene: TRBV10-2
CDR3 DNA: TGCGCCAGCAGTGAATGGCGGCCTACAAGGAACACCGGGGAGCTGTTTTTT
CDR3 protein: CASSEWRPTRNTGELFF

CDR3 length: 13
J gene: TRBJ2-3
clone size: once
D gene: NA
V gene: TRBV18
CDR3 DNA: TGTGCCAGCTCACCCCCGCGAAAAGATACGCAGTATTTT
CDR3 protein: CASSPPRKDTQYF

CDR3 length: 14
J gene: TRBJ2-7
clone size: NA
D gene: NA
V gene: TRBV29-1
CDR3 DNA: TGCAGCGTTGAAGCCGGGACACATTTTTACGAGCAGTACTTC
CDR3 protein: CSVEAGTHFYEQYF

CDR3 length: 14
J gene: TRBJ2-5
clone size: NA
D gene: NA
V gene: TRBV2
CDR3 DNA: TGTGCCAGCAGAGAGGGGGGGATCCAAGAGACCCAGTACTTC
CDR3 protein: CASREGGIQETQYF

CDR3 length: 12
J gene: TRBJ2-7
clone size: once
D gene: NA
V gene: TRBV5-1
CDR3 DNA: TGCGCCAGCAGCTTGACAGCTTACGAGCAGTACTTC
CDR3 protein: CASSLTAYEQYF

CDR3 length: 17
J gene: TRBJ1-6
clone size: few
D gene: NA
V gene: TRBV2
CDR3 DNA: TGTGCCAGCAGTTCAACAGGGTCCCCCGCGGGTAATTCACCCCTCCACTTT
CDR3 protein: CASSSTGSPAGNSPLHF

CDR3 length: 17
J gene: TRBJ2-3
clone size: NA
D gene: NA
V gene: TRBV5-5
CDR3 DNA: TGTGCCACCCGAGTGAGGGGTTCGGATACTAGCACAGATACGCAGTATTTT
CDR3 protein: CATRVRGSDTSTDTQYF

CDR3 length: 18
J gene: TRBJ1-3
clone size: NA
D gene: TRBD1
V gene: TRBV18
CDR3 DNA: TGTGCCAGCTCACGAGATACGGGACAGGGGGCGCGAGGAAACACCATATATTTT
CDR3 protein: CASSRDTGQGARGNTIYF

CDR3 length: 14
J gene: TRBJ2-5
clone size: NA
D gene: NA
V gene: TRBV28
CDR3 DNA: TGTGCCAGCAGTTTATTGCGGGGAAGAGAGACCCAGTACTTC
CDR3 protein: CASSLLRGRETQYF

CDR3 length: 18
J gene: TRBJ1-5
clone size: once
D gene: TRBD1
V gene: TRBV6-1
CDR3 DNA: TGTGCCAGCAGTGCACCGGGACAGGGGGCGGAAAGCAATCAGCCCCAGCATTTT
CDR3 protein: CASSAPGQGAESNQPQHF

CDR3 length: 16
J gene: TRBJ1-1
clone size: NA
D gene: NA
V gene: TRBV5-4
CDR3 DNA: TGTGCCAGCAGCCCCCCGGCGAGTGGGGCGGTTTCTGAAGCTTTCTTT
CDR3 protein: CASSPPASGAVSEAFF

CDR3 length: 14
J gene: TRBJ1-3
clone size: NA
D gene: NA
V gene: TRBV7-2
CDR3 DNA: TGTGCCAGCAGCTTAAGGGGTAGAGGAAACACCATATATTTT
CDR3 protein: CASSLRGRGNTIYF

CDR3 length: 16
J gene: TRBJ2-2
clone size: few
D gene: NA
V gene: TRBV9
CDR3 DNA: TGTGCCAGCAGCGTAGGACCGATGCGAAACACCGGGGAGCTGTTTTTT
CDR3 protein: CASSVGPMRNTGELFF

CDR3 length: 15
J gene: TRBJ2-7
clone size: NA
D gene: TRBD1
V gene: TRBV28
CDR3 DNA: TGTGCCAGCAGTCGGACAGGGGGCGGAAACTACGAGCAGTACTTC
CDR3 protein: CASSRTGGGNYEQYF

CDR3 length: 16
J gene: TRBJ2-3
clone size: NA
D gene: TRBD2
V gene: TRBV30
CDR3 DNA: TGTGCCTGGAGTGGAATACTAGCGGGGGGCACAGATACGCAGTATTTT
CDR3 protein: CAWSGILAGGTDTQYF

CDR3 length: 13
J gene: TRBJ1-5
clone size: NA
D gene: TRBD1
V gene: TRBV19
CDR3 DNA: TGTGCCAGTGGGGACAGGGTAAATCAGCCCCAGCATTTT
CDR3 protein: CASGDRVNQPQHF

CDR3 length: 13
J gene: TRBJ1-1
clone size: NA
D gene: NA
V gene: TRBV9
CDR3 DNA: TGTGCCAGCAGCGTAGGGATAGGTACGGGAGCTTTCTTT
CDR3 protein: CASSVGIGTGAFF

CDR3 length: 12
J gene: TRBJ1-5
clone size: few
D gene: NA
V gene: TRBV2
CDR3 DNA: TGTGCCAGCAGTGAAGTGGGGCGGCCCCAGCATTTT
CDR3 protein: CASSEVGRPQHF

CDR3 length: 16
J gene: TRBJ1-3
clone size: NA
D gene: TRBD1
V gene: TRBV18
CDR3 DNA: TGTGCCAGCTCACAAACCACAGGGGACTCTGGAAACACCATATATTTT
CDR3 protein: CASSQTTGDSGNTIYF

CDR3 length: 14
J gene: TRBJ2-3
clone size: once
D gene: NA
V gene: TRBV5-1
CDR3 DNA: TGCGCCAGCAGCTTGCGTAGCGGAACGGATACGCAGTATTTT
CDR3 protein: CASSLRSGTDTQYF

CDR3 length: 12
J gene: TRBJ2-7
clone size: many
D gene: NA
V gene: TRBV11-2
CDR3 DNA: TGTGCCAGCAGCTTAGGAAGTGTCGAGCAGTACTTC
CDR3 protein: CASSLGSVEQYF

CDR3 length: 15
J gene: TRBJ1-2
clone size: NA
D gene: NA
V gene: TRBV27
CDR3 DNA: TGTGCCAGCAGTTCACTGACAGGTCAAAACTATGGCTACACCTTC
CDR3 protein: CASSSLTGQNYGYTF

CDR3 length: 13
J gene: TRBJ2-7
clone size: NA
D gene: TRBD2
V gene: TRBV6-1
CDR3 DNA: TGTGCCAGCAGACTAGCGGACTCCTACGAGCAGTACTTC
CDR3 protein: CASRLADSYEQYF

CDR3 length: 16
J gene: TRBJ2-3
clone size: NA
D gene: TRBD2
V gene: TRBV7-3
CDR3 DNA: TGTGCCAGCAGTCCGGGACTAGCGAATACCGGAGATACGCAGTATTTT
CDR3 protein: CASSPGLANTGDTQYF

CDR3 length: 15
J gene: TRBJ2-1
clone size: NA
D gene: TRBD2
V gene: TRBV6-5
CDR3 DNA: TGTGCCAGCGGTCGAGGGACTACTCCCCACAATGAGCAGTTCTTC
CDR3 protein: CASGRGTTPHNEQFF

CDR3 length: 14
J gene: TRBJ2-2
clone size: NA
D gene: NA
V gene: TRBV5-1
CDR3 DNA: TGCGCCAGCAGCTTGACGTCTGTGACCGGGGAGCTGTTTTTT
CDR3 protein: CASSLTSVTGELFF

CDR3 length: 13
J gene: TRBJ2-3
clone size: NA
D gene: NA
V gene: TRBV27
CDR3 DNA: TGTGCCAGCAGACTTCAGGGGACAGATACGCAGTATTTT
CDR3 protein: CASRLQGTDTQYF

CDR3 length: 16
J gene: TRBJ2-3
clone size: NA
D gene: TRBD2
V gene: TRBV14
CDR3 DNA: TGTGCCAGCAGCCAAGGTAGCGGGGGTTACACAGATACGCAGTATTTT
CDR3 protein: CASSQGSGGYTDTQYF

CDR3 length: 12
J gene: TRBJ2-6
clone size: once
D gene: NA
V gene: TRBV7-9
CDR3 DNA: TGTGCCAGCAGCTTAGCGCAAGAGGTCCTGACTTTC
CDR3 protein: CASSLAQEVLTF

CDR3 length: 16
J gene: TRBJ2-7
clone size: once
D gene: TRBD2
V gene: TRBV5-6
CDR3 DNA: TGTGCCAGCAGCCCCGGAGGGCTAGCGGGAGTGTACGAGCAGTACTTC
CDR3 protein: CASSPGGLAGVYEQYF

CDR3 length: 15
J gene: TRBJ1-2
clone size: once
D gene: TRBD1
V gene: TRBV27
CDR3 DNA: TGTGCCAGCAGTCCGCGGACAGGGGGGAACTATGGCTACACCTTC
CDR3 protein: CASSPRTGGNYGYTF

CDR3 length: 14
J gene: TRBJ1-6
clone size: NA
D gene: NA
V gene: TRBV4-1
CDR3 DNA: TGCGCCAGCAGCCGGGACTGGGGGACGGCACCCCTCCACTTT
CDR3 protein: CASSRDWGTAPLHF

CDR3 length: 13
J gene: TRBJ2-3
clone size: many
D gene: TRBD1
V gene: TRBV28
CDR3 DNA: TGTGCCAGCAGTCAGGGGGACACAGATACGCAGTATTTT
CDR3 protein: CASSQGDTDTQYF

CDR3 length: 12
J gene: TRBJ2-1
clone size: NA
D gene: NA
V gene: TRBV2
CDR3 DNA: TGTGCCAGCAGTCCACAGGGCAATGAGCAGTTCTTC
CDR3 protein: CASSPQGNEQFF

CDR3 length: 14
J gene: TRBJ1-1
clone size: once
D gene: TRBD1
V gene: TRBV4-1
CDR3 DNA: TGCGCCAGCAGCCAAGGACAGGGGTGGACTGAAGCTTTCTTT
CDR3 protein: CASSQGQGWTEAFF

CDR3 length: 14
J gene: TRBJ1-2
clone size: NA
D gene: NA
V gene: TRBV11-2
CDR3 DNA: TGTGCCAGCAGCTTCATGGGGGGCAACTATGGCTACACCTTC
CDR3 protein: CASSFMGGNYGYTF

CDR3 length: 15
J gene: TRBJ2-1
clone size: NA
D gene: NA
V gene: TRBV11-3
CDR3 DNA: TGTGCCAGCAGCTTCACTAGCACGAATAACAATGAGCAGTTCTTC
CDR3 protein: CASSFTSTNNNEQFF

CDR3 length: 16
J gene: TRBJ2-5
clone size: NA
D gene: TRBD2
V gene: TRBV7-8
CDR3 DNA: TGTGCCAGCAGTCTCTCGGCCAGCGGGAGTCAGGAGACCCAGTACTTC
CDR3 protein: CASSLSASGSQETQYF

CDR3 length: 18
J gene: TRBJ2-7
clone size: once
D gene: NA
V gene: TRBV18
CDR3 DNA: TGTGCCAGCTCACGACTTACAGAGCTCCAGGGGGAGGTCAACGAGCAGTACTTC
CDR3 protein: CASSRLTELQGEVNEQYF

CDR3 length: 11
J gene: TRBJ1-1
clone size: NA
D gene: NA
V gene: TRBV28
CDR3 DNA: TGTGCCAGCAGCCCCCCCGGGAAAGCTTTCTTT
CDR3 protein: CASSPPGKAFF

CDR3 length: 14
J gene: TRBJ2-5
clone size: NA
D gene: TRBD1
V gene: TRBV5-1
CDR3 DNA: TGCGCCAGCAGAAGGGGGCCTGAGCAAGAGACCCAATACTTC
CDR3 protein: CASRRGPEQETQYF

CDR3 length: 15
J gene: TRBJ2-3
clone size: NA
D gene: NA
V gene: TRBV7-3
CDR3 DNA: TGTGCCAGCAGCCTTACGACAGGGAGGATTGATACGCAGTATTTT
CDR3 protein: CASSLTTGRIDTQYF

CDR3 length: 15
J gene: TRBJ2-1
clone size: NA
D gene: NA
V gene: TRBV5-1
CDR3 DNA: TGCGCCAGCAGCTTGGATACGGGGTCCTACAATGAGCAGTTCTTC
CDR3 protein: CASSLDTGSYNEQFF

CDR3 length: 16
J gene: TRBJ1-5
clone size: once
D gene: TRBD1
V gene: TRBV7-9
CDR3 DNA: TGTGCCAGCAGCTTAGCAGGGGCCAGGGGGTATCAGCCCCAGCATTTT
CDR3 protein: CASSLAGARGYQPQHF

CDR3 length: 16
J gene: TRBJ1-6
clone size: NA
D gene: TRBD1
V gene: TRBV7-9
CDR3 DNA: TGTGCCAGCAGCTTCTGGACAGGGGGCGGGCAGTCACCCCTCCACTTT
CDR3 protein: CASSFWTGGGQSPLHF

CDR3 length: 14
J gene: TRBJ1-1
clone size: NA
D gene: NA
V gene: TRBV30
CDR3 DNA: TGTGCCTGGAGTGTAGGAAGGGGGAACACTGAAGCTTTCTTT
CDR3 protein: CAWSVGRGNTEAFF

CDR3 length: 14
J gene: TRBJ1-1
clone size: NA
D gene: NA
V gene: TRBV5-6
CDR3 DNA: TGTGCCAGCAGCCGAGACAGCAGGAACACTGAAGCTTTCTTT
CDR3 protein: CASSRDSRNTEAFF

CDR3 length: 15
J gene: TRBJ2-7
clone size: many
D gene: NA
V gene: TRBV11-2
CDR3 DNA: TGTGCCAGCAGCTTAGGAGGCAGGGGCGCCTACGAGCAGTACTTC
CDR3 protein: CASSLGGRGAYEQYF

CDR3 length: 14
J gene: TRBJ2-7
clone size: NA
D gene: NA
V gene: TRBV7-2
CDR3 DNA: TGTGCCAGCAGCTTAGCTCGGGGACCCTACGAGCAGTACTTC
CDR3 protein: CASSLARGPYEQYF